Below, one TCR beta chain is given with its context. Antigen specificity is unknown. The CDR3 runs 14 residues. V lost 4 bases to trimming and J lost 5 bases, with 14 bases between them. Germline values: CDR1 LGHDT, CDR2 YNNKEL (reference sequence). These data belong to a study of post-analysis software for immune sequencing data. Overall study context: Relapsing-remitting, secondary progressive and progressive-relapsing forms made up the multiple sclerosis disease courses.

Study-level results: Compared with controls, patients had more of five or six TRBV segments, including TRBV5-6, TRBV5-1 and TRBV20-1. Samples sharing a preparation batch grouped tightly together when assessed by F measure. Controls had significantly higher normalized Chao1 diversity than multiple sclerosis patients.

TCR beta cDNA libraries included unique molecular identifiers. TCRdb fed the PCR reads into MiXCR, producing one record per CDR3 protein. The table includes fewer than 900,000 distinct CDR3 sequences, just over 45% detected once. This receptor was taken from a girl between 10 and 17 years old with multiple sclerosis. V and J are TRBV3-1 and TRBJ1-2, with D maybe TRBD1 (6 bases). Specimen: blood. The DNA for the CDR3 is TGTGCCAGCAGCCCCCGGGGGCAGGGGTATGGCTACACCTTC. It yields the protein CASSPRGQGYGYTF. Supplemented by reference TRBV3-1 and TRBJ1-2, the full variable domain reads DTAVSQTPKYLVTQMGNDKSIKCEQNLGHDTMYWYKQDSKKFLKIMFSYNNKELIINETVPNRFSPKSPDKAHLNLHINSLELGDSAVYFCASSPRGQGYGYTFGSGTRLTVV.